The rows below give T cell receptor beta chains drawn from one sample of a study of T cells in Graves' hyperthyroidism and ophthalmopathy. TCRdb reprocessed the multiplex PCR reads via MiXCR and lists one record per CDR3 protein. Of 800,000 or so distinct CDR3 sequences listed, about two fifths are singletons. Sequencing was carried out using blood. These receptor sequences come from a man aged 18 to 30 with Graves' hyperthyroidism. The CDR3 runs from the conserved cysteine through the conserved F or W. The D gene is left open where the match is weak. Not all rows give a size; the values are once, few, many and, for expanded clones, a class.

clone size	V gene	J gene	D gene	CDR3 DNA	CDR3 protein
.	TRBV7-2	TRBJ1-2	.	TGTGCCAGCGGCTCCGTCACCGAGCCCTATGGCTACACCTTC	CASGSVTEPYGYTF
few	TRBV20-1	TRBJ1-5	.	TGCAGTGCTAGAGAGGGGGGGTTAGGCAATCAGCCCCAGCATTTT	CSAREGGLGNQPQHF
.	TRBV20-1	TRBJ2-5	TRBD2	TGCAGTGCGCCCGATGGGACTAGCGGCACCCAAGAGACCCAGTACTTC	CSAPDGTSGTQETQYF
few	TRBV6-6	TRBJ2-7	TRBD2	TGTGCCAGCAGTATTAGCGGGAGGCTCTACGAGCAGTACTTC	CASSISGRLYEQYF
.	TRBV14	TRBJ1-3	.	TGTGCCAGCAGCCAAGTTTACGGGAGCTCTGGAAACACCATATATTTT	CASSQVYGSSGNTIYF
.	TRBV5-1	TRBJ2-7	TRBD1	TGCGCCAGCAGCTTGGCCCGAGACAGGGGGAGCTACGAGCAGTACTTC	CASSLARDRGSYEQYF
few	TRBV19	TRBJ2-6	.	TGTGCCAGTAGGACCGGGCCCGCCTCTGGGGCCAACGTCCTGACTTTC	CASRTGPASGANVLTF
many	TRBV20-1	TRBJ1-6	TRBD1	TGCAGTGCTAGAAACGACAGGGATGATTCACCCCTCCACTTT	CSARNDRDDSPLHF
.	TRBV5-5	TRBJ2-6	.	TGTGCCAGCAGCGACGGGGCTTCCGGGGCCAACGTCCTGACTTTC	CASSDGASGANVLTF
many	TRBV10-3	TRBJ2-2	.	TGTGCCATCAGTGGAGGGGGCACCGGGGAGCTGTTTTTT	CAISGGGTGELFF
.	TRBV5-1	TRBJ1-1	.	TGCGCCAGCAGCGCAGGGAGGGCCGCTGAAGCTTTCTTT	CASSAGRAAEAFF
once	TRBV20-1	TRBJ1-4	TRBD1	TGCAGTGCTAGAGTCACAGGGGGCATTAATGAAAAACTGTTTTTT	CSARVTGGINEKLFF
.	TRBV4-1	TRBJ1-2	TRBD1	TGCGCCAGCAGGACAGGGACAGGGGGCGGCTACACCTTC	CASRTGTGGGYTF
many	TRBV7-8	TRBJ1-3	.	TGTGCCAGCAGCTTAGCCTTTATCGGAGCCTCTGGAAACACCATATATTTT	CASSLAFIGASGNTIYF
.	TRBV12-3/TRBV12-4	TRBJ2-5	.	TGTGCCAGCAGTTTAGTTCTAGCCGAAGAGACCCAGTACTTC	CASSLVLAEETQYF
many	TRBV9	TRBJ1-1	TRBD1	TGTGCCAGCAGCCCACGACAGGGGTTGGTCACTGAAGCTTTCTTT	CASSPRQGLVTEAFF
many	TRBV29-1	TRBJ1-1	.	TGCAGCGCTCACAGGGACTATTTCGCTGAAGCTTTCTTT	CSAHRDYFAEAFF
.	TRBV29-1	TRBJ2-7	.	TGCAGCGTCGAGGCAGGGGATACCGGGGAGCAGTACTTC	CSVEAGDTGEQYF
few	TRBV6-4	TRBJ1-6	.	TGTGCCAGCAGTGATGGAGGGGCCAATTCACCCCTCCACTTT	CASSDGGANSPLHF
.	TRBV6-5	TRBJ1-1	.	TGTGCCAGCAGTTTTCAGGCGACGGCTTTCTTT	CASSFQATAFF
.	TRBV20-1	TRBJ2-7	.	TGCAGTGCTAGTCTACAGGGATCGTGGGGAGAGCAGTACTTC	CSASLQGSWGEQYF
many	TRBV25-1	TRBJ2-7	TRBD1	TGTGCCAGCAGTGGGGGGTCGGGACAGGAGTCCTACGAGCAGTACTTC	CASSGGSGQESYEQYF
.	TRBV6-2/TRBV6-3	TRBJ1-6	TRBD1	TGTGCCAGCAAGATTCCGGGACAGGCCCATTCACCCCTCCACTTT	CASKIPGQAHSPLHF
few	TRBV12-3/TRBV12-4	TRBJ1-1	TRBD1	TGTGCCAGCAGTTTTATGGGCAGGGGGTTGGCTGAAGCTTTCTTT	CASSFMGRGLAEAFF
.	TRBV10-3	TRBJ1-2	.	TGTGCCATCAGTTACGACGTACCTAACTATGGCTACACCTTC	CAISYDVPNYGYTF
once	TRBV10-3	TRBJ1-5	TRBD1	TGTGCCATCAGTGAAAGGGTTGGTGGCAGGGGGAATCAGCCCCAGCATTTT	CAISERVGGRGNQPQHF
.	TRBV9	TRBJ2-2	.	TGTGCCAGCAGCCCCCGGGCAAGGTGGGACGGGAACACCGGGGAGCTGTTTTTT	CASSPRARWDGNTGELFF
.	TRBV2	TRBJ1-1	.	TGTGCCAGCATAGGGGGTGCGGGGGCTGAAGCTTTCTTT	CASIGGAGAEAFF
many	TRBV7-9	TRBJ1-1	.	TGTGCCAGCAGCTTTCTACTTGGGACCCGCACTGAAGCTTTCTTT	CASSFLLGTRTEAFF
many	TRBV20-1	TRBJ1-2	.	TGCAGTGCGCTGGGCCCCACTAACTATGGCTACACCTTC	CSALGPTNYGYTF
few	TRBV24-1	TRBJ1-5	.	TGTGCCACCAGTGATTCCTCCTCTGGCAATCAGCCCCAGCATTTT	CATSDSSSGNQPQHF
.	TRBV7-9	TRBJ2-5	TRBD1	TGTGCCAGCAGCTTAGGCCGGACAGGGGATACCCAGTACTTC	CASSLGRTGDTQYF
few	TRBV7-8	TRBJ2-7	.	TGTGCCAGCAGCTTAGGGCTCAACCAGGGGTACTTC	CASSLGLNQGYF
few	TRBV19	TRBJ2-7	TRBD1	TGTGCCAGTAGTATAGCCAGGGGGCGGTTTCACGAGCAGTACTTC	CASSIARGRFHEQYF
many	TRBV29-1	TRBJ1-1	.	TGCAGCGTGTCCCATGAGATGAACACTGAAGCTTTCTTT	CSVSHEMNTEAFF